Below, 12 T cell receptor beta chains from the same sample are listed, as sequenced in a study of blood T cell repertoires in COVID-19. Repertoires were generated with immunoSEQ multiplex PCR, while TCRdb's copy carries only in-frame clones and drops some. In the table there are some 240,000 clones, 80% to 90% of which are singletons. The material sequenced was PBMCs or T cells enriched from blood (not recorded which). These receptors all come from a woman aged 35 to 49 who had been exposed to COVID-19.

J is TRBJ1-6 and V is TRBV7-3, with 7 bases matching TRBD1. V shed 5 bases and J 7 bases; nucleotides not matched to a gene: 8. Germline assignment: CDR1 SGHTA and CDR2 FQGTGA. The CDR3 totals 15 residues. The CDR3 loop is CASSIADRMNSPLHF. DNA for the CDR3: TGTGCCAGCAGCATTGCGGACAGGATGAATTCACCCCTCCACTTT.

The CDR3 DNA reads TGTGCCAGCAGCGAGACAGGGGCCGGGGAGCTGTTTTTT. Protein sequence: CASSETGAGELFF. V gene TRBV27 combines with J gene TRBJ2-2; 8 bases fit TRBD1. The germline gives CDR1 MNHEY, CDR2 SMNVEV (reference sequence). Losses at the gene ends were 6 bases for V and 6 bases for J; bases not matched to a gene: 3. This CDR3 spans 13 amino acids.

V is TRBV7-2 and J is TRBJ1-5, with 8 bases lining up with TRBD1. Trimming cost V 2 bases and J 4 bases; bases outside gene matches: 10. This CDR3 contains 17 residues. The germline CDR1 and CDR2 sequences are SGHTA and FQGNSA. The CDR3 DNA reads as TGTGCCAGCAGCTTACTACCGACAGGGGTGGGTAATCAGCCCCAGCATTTT. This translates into CASSLLPTGVGNQPQHF.

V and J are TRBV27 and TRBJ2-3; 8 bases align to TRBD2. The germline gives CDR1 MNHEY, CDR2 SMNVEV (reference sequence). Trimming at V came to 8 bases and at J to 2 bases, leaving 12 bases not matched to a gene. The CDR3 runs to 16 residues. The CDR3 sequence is CASRTTSGPFTDTQYF. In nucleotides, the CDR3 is TGTGCCAGCCGTACCACTAGCGGACCTTTCACAGATACGCAGTATTTT.

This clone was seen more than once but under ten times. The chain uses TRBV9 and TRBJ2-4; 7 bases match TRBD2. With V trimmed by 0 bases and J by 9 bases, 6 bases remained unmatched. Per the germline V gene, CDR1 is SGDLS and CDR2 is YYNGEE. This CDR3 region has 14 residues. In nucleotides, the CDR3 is TGTGCCAGCAGCGTAGGCGGGAGTGGAGGCATTCAGTACTTC. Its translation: CASSVGGSGGIQYF.

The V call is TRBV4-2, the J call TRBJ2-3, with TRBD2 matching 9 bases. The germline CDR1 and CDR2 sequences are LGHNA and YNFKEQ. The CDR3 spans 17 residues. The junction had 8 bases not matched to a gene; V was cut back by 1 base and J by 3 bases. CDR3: CASSQAGRGGTTDTQYF. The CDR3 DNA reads TGTGCCAGCAGCCAAGCAGGGCGGGGGGGCACGACAGATACGCAGTATTTT.

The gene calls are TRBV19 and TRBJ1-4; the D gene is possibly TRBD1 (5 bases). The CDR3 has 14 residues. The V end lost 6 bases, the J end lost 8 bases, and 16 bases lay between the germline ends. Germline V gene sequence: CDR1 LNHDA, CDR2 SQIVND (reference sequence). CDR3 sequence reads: CASSLGQGYEKLFF. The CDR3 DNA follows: TGTGCCAGTAGCCTAGGTCAGGGTTACGAAAAACTGTTTTTT.

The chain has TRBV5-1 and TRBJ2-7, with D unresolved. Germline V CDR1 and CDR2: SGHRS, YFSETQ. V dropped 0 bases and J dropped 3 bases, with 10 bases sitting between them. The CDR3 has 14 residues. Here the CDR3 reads CASSLETASYEQYF. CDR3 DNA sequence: TGCGCCAGCAGCTTGGAAACAGCAAGCTACGAGCAGTACTTC.

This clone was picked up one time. In DNA form, the CDR3 reads TGTGCCAGCAGTTCCCGCGGGGAGGGGTTCGCAGATACGCAGTATTTT. Translating gives CASSSRGEGFADTQYF. The chain combines TRBV28 with TRBJ2-3; the match to TRBD2 covers 7 bases. Germline loops: CDR1 MDHEN, CDR2 SYDVKM. V was pared by 4 bases and J by 4 bases, with 11 bases of the junction left unmatched. The CDR3 runs to 16 residues. The full variable domain, its missing parts supplied by reference TRBV28 and TRBJ2-3, is DVKVTQSSRYLVKRTGEKVFLECVQDMDHENMFWYRQDPGLGLRLIYFSYDVKMKEKGDIPEGYSVSREKKERFSLILESASTNQTSMYLCASSSRGEGFADTQYFGPGTRLTVL.

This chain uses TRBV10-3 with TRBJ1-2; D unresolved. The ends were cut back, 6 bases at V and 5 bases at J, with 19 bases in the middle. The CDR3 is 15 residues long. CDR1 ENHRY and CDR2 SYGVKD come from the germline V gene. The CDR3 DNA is TGTGCCATCAGAAACGCGACAATTCATTTTTATGGCTACACCTTC. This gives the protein CAIRNATIHFYGYTF.

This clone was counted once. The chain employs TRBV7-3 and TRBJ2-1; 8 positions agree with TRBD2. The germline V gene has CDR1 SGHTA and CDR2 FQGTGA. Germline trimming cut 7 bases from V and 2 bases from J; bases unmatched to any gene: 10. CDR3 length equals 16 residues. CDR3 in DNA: TGTGCCAGCAACCCCCCGAGCGGGAGCGCCTACAATGAGCAGTTCTTC. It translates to CASNPPSGSAYNEQFF. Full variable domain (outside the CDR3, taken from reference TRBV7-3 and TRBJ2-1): GAGVSQTPSNKVTEKGKYVELRCDPISGHTALYWYRQSLGQGPEFLIYFQGTGAADDSGLPNDRFFAVRPEGSVSTLKIQRTERGDSAVYLCASNPPSGSAYNEQFFGPGTRLTVL.

The CDR3 protein is CASSQGWPSTDTQYF. DNA for the CDR3: TGTGCCAGCAGCCAAGGCTGGCCCTCCACAGATACGCAGTATTTT. V is TRBV3-1 (or the pseudogene TRBV3-2) and J is TRBJ2-3, with D unresolved. Trimming stripped 1 base from V and 2 bases from J, with 10 bases between. Germline V gives CDR1 LGHDT, CDR2 YNNKEL (reference sequence). This CDR3 has 15 amino acids.